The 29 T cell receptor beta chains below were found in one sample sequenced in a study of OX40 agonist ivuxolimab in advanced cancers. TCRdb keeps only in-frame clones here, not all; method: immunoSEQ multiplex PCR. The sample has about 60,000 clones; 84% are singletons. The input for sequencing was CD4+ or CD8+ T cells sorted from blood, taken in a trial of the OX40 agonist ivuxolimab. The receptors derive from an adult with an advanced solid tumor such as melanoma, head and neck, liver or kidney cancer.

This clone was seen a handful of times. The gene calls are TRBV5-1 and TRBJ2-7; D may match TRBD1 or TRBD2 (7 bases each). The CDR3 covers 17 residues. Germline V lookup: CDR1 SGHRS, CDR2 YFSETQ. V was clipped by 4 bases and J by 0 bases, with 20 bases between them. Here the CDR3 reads CASSPGEGAGVSYEQYF. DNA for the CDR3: TGCGCCAGCAGCCCGGGGGAGGGGGCTGGAGTCTCCTACGAGCAGTACTTC.

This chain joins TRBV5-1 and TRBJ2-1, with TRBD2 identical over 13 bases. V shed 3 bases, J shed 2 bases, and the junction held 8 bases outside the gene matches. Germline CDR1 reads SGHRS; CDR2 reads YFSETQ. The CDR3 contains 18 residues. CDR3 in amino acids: CASSSGLAGAQPYNEQFF. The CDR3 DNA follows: TGCGCCAGCAGCTCCGGACTAGCGGGAGCCCAGCCCTACAATGAGCAGTTCTTC.

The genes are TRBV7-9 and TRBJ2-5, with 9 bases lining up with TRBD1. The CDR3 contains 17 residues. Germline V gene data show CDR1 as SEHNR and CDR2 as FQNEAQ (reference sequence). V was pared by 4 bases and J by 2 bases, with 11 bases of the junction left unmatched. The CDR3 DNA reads TGTGCCAGCAGCTCCAAGCCCGGGACAGGGAAACAAGAGACCCAGTACTTC. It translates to CASSSKPGTGKQETQYF.

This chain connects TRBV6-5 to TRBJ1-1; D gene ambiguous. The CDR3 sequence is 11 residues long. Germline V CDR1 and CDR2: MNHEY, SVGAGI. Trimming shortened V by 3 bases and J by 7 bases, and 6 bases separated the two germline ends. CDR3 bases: TGTGCCAGCAGTTATCTGAGTGAAGCTTTCTTT. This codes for CASSYLSEAFF.

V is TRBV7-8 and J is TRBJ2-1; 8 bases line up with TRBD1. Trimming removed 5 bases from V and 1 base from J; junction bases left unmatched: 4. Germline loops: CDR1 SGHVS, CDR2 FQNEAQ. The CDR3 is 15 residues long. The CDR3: CASSQDRASYNEQFF. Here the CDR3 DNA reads TGTGCCAGCAGCCAGGACAGGGCTTCCTACAATGAGCAGTTCTTC.

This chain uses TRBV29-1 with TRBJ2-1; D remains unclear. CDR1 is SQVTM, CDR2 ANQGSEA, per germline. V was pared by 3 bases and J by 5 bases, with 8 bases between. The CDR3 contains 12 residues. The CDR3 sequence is CSVDDTDNEQFF. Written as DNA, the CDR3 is TGCAGCGTTGACGACACAGACAATGAGCAGTTCTTC.

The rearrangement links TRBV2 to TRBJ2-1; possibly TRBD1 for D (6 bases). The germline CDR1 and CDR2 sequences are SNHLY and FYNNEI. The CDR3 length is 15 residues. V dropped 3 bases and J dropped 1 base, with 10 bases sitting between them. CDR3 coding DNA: TGTGCCAGCAGTGAGGGGGCGAGATCCTACAATGAGCAGTTCTTC. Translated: CASSEGARSYNEQFF. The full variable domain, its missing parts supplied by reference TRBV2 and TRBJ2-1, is EPEVTQTPSHQVTQMGQEVILRCVPISNHLYFYWYRQILGQKVEFLVSFYNNEISEKSEIFDDQFSVERPDGSNFTLKIRSTKLEDSAMYFCASSEGARSYNEQFFGPGTRLTVL.

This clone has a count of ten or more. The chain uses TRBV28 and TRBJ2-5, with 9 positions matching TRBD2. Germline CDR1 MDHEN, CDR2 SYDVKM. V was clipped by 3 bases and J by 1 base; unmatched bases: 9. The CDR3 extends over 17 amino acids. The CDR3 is CASSFVAGEGAQETQYF. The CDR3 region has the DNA TGTGCCAGCAGTTTTGTAGCGGGGGAAGGGGCCCAAGAGACCCAGTACTTC.

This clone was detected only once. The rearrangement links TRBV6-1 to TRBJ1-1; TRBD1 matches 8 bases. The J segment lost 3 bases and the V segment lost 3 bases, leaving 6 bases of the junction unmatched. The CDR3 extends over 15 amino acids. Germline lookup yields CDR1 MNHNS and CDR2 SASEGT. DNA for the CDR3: TGTGCCAGCAGTGACCTCAGGGGGCGGGACACTGAAGCTTTCTTT. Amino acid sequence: CASSDLRGRDTEAFF.

For the CDR3, the DNA is TGCAGCGTTGAATGGGGACCCTCGCAGTATTTT. As protein: CSVEWGPSQYF. This chain connects TRBV29-1 to TRBJ2-3; perhaps D is TRBD1 or TRBD2 (5 bases each). The length of the CDR3 is 11 residues. The germline gives CDR1 SQVTM, CDR2 ANQGSEA. Trimming cost V 2 bases and J 10 bases, with 10 bases left between them.

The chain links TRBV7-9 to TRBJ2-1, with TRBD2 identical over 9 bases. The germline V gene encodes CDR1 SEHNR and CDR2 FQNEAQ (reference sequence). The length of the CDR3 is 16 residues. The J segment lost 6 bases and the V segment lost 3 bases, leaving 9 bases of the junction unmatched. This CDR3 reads CASSFGGGRAINEQFF. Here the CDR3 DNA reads TGTGCCAGCAGCTTTGGGGGCGGGAGGGCCATCAATGAGCAGTTCTTC.

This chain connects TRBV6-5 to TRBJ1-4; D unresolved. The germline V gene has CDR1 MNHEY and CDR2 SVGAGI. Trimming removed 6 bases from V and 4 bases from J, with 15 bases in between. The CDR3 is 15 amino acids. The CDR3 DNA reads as TGTGCCAGCAGCTCCGGGAGGATCCTTAATGAAAAACTGTTTTTT. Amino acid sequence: CASSSGRILNEKLFF.

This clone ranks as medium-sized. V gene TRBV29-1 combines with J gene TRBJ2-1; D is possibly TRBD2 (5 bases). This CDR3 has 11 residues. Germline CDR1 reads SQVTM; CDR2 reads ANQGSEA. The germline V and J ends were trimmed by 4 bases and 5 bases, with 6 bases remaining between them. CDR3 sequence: CSVGADNEQFF. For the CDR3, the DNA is TGCAGCGTTGGAGCGGACAATGAGCAGTTCTTC.

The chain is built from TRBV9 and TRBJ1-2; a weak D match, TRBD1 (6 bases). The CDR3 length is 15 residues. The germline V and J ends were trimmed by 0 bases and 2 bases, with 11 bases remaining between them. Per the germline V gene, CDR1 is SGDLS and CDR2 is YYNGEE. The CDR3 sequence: CASSVVGQNNYGYTF. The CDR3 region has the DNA TGTGCCAGCAGCGTAGTAGGACAGAACAACTATGGCTACACCTTC. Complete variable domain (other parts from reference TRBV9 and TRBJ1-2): DSGVTQTPKHLITATGQRVTLRCSPRSGDLSVYWYQQSLDQGLQFLIQYYNGEERAKGNILERFSAQQFPDLHSELNLSSLELGDSALYFCASSVVGQNNYGYTFGSGTRLTVV.

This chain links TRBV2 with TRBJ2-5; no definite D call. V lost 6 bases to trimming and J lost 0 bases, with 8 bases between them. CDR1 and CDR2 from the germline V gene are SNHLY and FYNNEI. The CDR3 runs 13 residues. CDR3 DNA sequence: TGTGCCAGCAGCGGATCATACCAAGAGACCCAGTACTTC. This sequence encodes CASSGSYQETQYF.

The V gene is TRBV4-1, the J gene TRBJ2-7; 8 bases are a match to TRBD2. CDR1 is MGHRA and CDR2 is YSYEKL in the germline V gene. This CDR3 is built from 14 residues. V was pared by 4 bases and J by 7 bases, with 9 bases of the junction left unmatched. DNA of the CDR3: TGCGCCAGCAGCCTCGGGAGGGCCTCGAGAGAGCAGTACTTC. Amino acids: CASSLGRASREQYF.

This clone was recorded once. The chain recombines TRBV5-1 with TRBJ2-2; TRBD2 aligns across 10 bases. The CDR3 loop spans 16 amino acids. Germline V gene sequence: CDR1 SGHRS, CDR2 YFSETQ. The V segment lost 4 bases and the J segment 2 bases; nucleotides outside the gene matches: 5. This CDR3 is CASSLTSGANTGELFF. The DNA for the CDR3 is TGCGCCAGCAGCCTTACTAGCGGGGCTAACACCGGGGAGCTGTTTTTT.

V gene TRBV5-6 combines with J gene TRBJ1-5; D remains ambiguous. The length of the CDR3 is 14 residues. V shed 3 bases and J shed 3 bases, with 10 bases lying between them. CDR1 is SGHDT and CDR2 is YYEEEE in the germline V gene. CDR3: CASSYTGDNQPQHF. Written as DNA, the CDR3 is TGTGCCAGCAGCTACACCGGGGACAATCAGCCCCAGCATTTT.

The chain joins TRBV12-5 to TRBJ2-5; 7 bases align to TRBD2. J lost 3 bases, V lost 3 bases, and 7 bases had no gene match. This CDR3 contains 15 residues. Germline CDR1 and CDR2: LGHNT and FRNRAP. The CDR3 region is CASGFPRLAEETQYF. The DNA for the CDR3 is TGTGCTAGTGGTTTCCCCCGCCTAGCGGAAGAGACCCAGTACTTC.

This chain's CDR3 is CASAPAGTGYGYTF. For the CDR3, the DNA is TGTGCCAGCGCACCCGCCGGGACAGGGTATGGCTACACCTTC. The rearrangement joins TRBV28 to TRBJ1-2, with TRBD1 identical over 9 bases. From germline, CDR1 is MDHEN and CDR2 SYDVKM. V shed 8 bases and J 5 bases; nucleotides not matched to a gene: 9. This CDR3 is built from 14 residues.

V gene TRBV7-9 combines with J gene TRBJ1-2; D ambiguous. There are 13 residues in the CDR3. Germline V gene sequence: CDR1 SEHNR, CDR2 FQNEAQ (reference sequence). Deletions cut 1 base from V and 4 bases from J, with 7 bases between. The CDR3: CASSLENSYGYTF. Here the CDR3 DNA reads TGTGCCAGCAGCTTAGAGAATTCCTATGGCTACACCTTC.

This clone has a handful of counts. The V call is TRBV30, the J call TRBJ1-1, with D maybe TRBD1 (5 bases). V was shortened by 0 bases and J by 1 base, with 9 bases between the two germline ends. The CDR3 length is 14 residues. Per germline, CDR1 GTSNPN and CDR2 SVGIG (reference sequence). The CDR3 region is CAWSVSGRNTEAFF. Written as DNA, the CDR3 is TGTGCCTGGAGTGTCTCAGGGAGGAACACTGAAGCTTTCTTT. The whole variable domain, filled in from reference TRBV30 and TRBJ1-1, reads SQTIHQWPATLVQPVGSPLSLECTVEGTSNPNLYWYRQAAGRGLQLLFYSVGIGQISSEVPQNLSASRPQDRQFILSSKKLLLSDSGFYLCAWSVSGRNTEAFFGQGTRLTVV.

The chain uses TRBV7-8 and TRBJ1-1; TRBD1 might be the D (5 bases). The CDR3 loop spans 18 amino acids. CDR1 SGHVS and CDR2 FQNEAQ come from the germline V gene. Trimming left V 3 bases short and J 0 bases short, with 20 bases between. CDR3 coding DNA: TGTGCCAGCAGCTTTTGGGACTTACTCGACTTCTTGAACACTGAAGCTTTCTTT. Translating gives CASSFWDLLDFLNTEAFF.

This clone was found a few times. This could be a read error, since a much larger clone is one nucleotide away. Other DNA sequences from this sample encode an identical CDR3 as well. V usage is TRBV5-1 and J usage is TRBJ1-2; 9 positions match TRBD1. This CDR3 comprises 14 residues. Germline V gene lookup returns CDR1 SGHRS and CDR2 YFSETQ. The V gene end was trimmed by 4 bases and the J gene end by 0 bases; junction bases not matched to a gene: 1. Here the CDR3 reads CASSRDRANYGYTF. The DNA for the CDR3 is TGCGCCAGCAGCCGGGACAGGGCTAACTATGGCTACACCTTC.

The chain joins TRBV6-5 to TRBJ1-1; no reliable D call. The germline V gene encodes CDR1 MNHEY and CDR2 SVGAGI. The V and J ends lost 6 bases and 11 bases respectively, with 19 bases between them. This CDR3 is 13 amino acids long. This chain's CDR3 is CASSHPAGVTAFF. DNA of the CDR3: TGTGCCAGCAGCCACCCGGCGGGCGTCACTGCTTTCTTT.

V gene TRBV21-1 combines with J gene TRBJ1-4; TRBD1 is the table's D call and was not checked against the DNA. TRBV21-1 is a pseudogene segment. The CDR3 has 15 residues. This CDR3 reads CASSPQDRGNEKLFF. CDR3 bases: TGTGCCAGCAGCCCCCAGGACAGGGGAAACGAAAAACTGTTTTTT.

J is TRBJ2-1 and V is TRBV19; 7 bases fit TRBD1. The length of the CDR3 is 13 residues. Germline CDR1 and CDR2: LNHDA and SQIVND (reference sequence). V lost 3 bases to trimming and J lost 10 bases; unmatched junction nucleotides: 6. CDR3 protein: CASSIGVRGEQFF. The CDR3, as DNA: TGTGCCAGTAGTATCGGTGTCAGGGGGGAGCAGTTCTTC.

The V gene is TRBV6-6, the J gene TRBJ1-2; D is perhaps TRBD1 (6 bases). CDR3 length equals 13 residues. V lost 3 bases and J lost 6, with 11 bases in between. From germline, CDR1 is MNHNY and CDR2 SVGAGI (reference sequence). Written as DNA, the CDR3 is TGTGCCAGCAGTTATCTAGGGGGGCATGGCTACACCTTC. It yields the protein CASSYLGGHGYTF.

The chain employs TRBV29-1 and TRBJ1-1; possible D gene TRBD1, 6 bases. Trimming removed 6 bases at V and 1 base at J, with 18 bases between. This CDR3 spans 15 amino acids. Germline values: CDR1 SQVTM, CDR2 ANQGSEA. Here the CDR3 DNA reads TGCAGCGTGTATGGGTACCGGGACAAGAACACTGAAGCTTTCTTT. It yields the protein CSVYGYRDKNTEAFF.